These 9 T cell receptor beta chains were all obtained from the same sample, sequenced in a study of spatial heterogeneity in lung cancer. Overall study findings and caveats: Tumor mutation count correlated with how many alpha and beta TCRs expanded intratumorally.

Documented time point: sample taken at primary tumor resection. Antigen specificity for these receptors is unknown. TCRdb re-called the 5' RACE reads with MiXCR, one entry per CDR3 protein. Among 5,900 or so distinct CDR3 sequences listed, 1.3% were seen once. Here the sequenced sample was lung tumor tissue, taken at surgery. The receptors stem from a male donor with early-stage non-small cell lung cancer.

This clonotype is labeled as medium-sized. The chain combines TRBV6-1 with TRBJ1-3; D may be TRBD1 (6 bases). With 1 base removed from V and 8 bases from J, the gap between germline ends came to 12 bases. Germline values: CDR1 MNHNS, CDR2 SASEGT. CDR3 length: 14 amino acids. CDR3 in DNA: TGTGCCAGCAGTGAAGGTCCACGACAGGACACCATATATTTT. Translated, it gives CASSEGPRQDTIYF.

This clonotype has ten or more counts. The chain uses TRBV5-1 and TRBJ2-5, with D perhaps matching TRBD1 (6 bases). V lost 3 bases and J lost 5, with 11 bases in between. Germline CDR1 reads SGHRS; CDR2 reads YFSETQ. The CDR3 consists of 13 residues. The CDR3 nucleotides are TGCGCCAGCAGCTCACAGGGAAGGGAGACCCAGTACTTC. It codes for CASSSQGRETQYF.

This clonotype was seen at least ten times. The chain employs TRBV5-6 and TRBJ2-1, with a tentative D call TRBD2 (5 bases). Looked up from germline, CDR1 is SGHDT and CDR2 is YYEEEE. V dropped 0 bases and J dropped 10 bases, with 14 bases sitting between them. The CDR3 loop spans 14 amino acids. CDR3 residues: CASSLAAAGREQFF. CDR3 DNA sequence: TGTGCCAGCAGCTTGGCCGCTGCGGGCCGGGAGCAGTTCTTC. The variable domain in full, completed from reference TRBV5-6 and TRBJ2-1, reads DAGVTQSPTHLIKTRGQQVTLRCSPKSGHDTVSWYQQALGQGPQFIFQYYEEEERQRGNFPDRFSGHQFPNYSSELNVNALLLGDSALYLCASSLAAAGREQFFGPGTRLTVL.

Within the sample, this clonotype is medium-sized (0.01 to 0.1%). The rearrangement uses TRBV5-1 and TRBJ2-7, with TRBD1 matching over 10 bases. Per the germline V gene, CDR1 is SGHRS and CDR2 is YFSETQ. J gave up 2 bases and V 3 bases, and 2 bases lay outside the gene matches. This CDR3 is built from 14 residues. This CDR3 reads CASSSGTGAYEQYF. The CDR3 coding sequence is TGCGCCAGCAGCTCCGGGACAGGGGCCTACGAGCAGTACTTC.

This clonotype has a count of ten or more. The J gene is TRBJ2-7, the V gene TRBV5-1; TRBD2 matches 12 bases. With V trimmed by 4 bases and J by 2 bases, 7 bases remained unmatched. The germline CDR1 and CDR2 sequences are SGHRS and YFSETQ. The CDR3 is made up of 16 amino acids. CDR3 region: CASSPGLAGRTYEQYF. CDR3 bases: TGCGCCAGCAGCCCTGGACTAGCGGGGCGCACCTACGAGCAGTACTTC. Together with reference TRBV5-1 and TRBJ2-7, the CDR3 gives the full variable domain: KAGVTQTPRYLIKTRGQQVTLSCSPISGHRSVSWYQQTPGQGLQFLFEYFSETQRNKGNFPGRFSGRQFSNSRSEMNVSTLELGDSALYLCASSPGLAGRTYEQYFGPGTRLTVT.

This clonotype is termed medium-sized. The V and J genes are TRBV20-1 and TRBJ1-1; no reliable D call. The CDR3 loop spans 12 amino acids. Trimming left V 3 bases short and J 5 bases short, with 10 bases between. Germline assignment: CDR1 DFQATT and CDR2 SNEGSKA (reference sequence). The CDR3 DNA follows: TGCAGTGCTAGTCTGGGGATTACTGAAGCTTTCTTT. This translates into CSASLGITEAFF.

This clonotype occurred many times. The chain employs TRBV19 and TRBJ2-7; possibly TRBD2 for D (6 bases). The CDR3 consists of 14 residues. Germline V gives CDR1 LNHDA, CDR2 SQIVND (reference sequence). V was shortened by 5 bases and J by 3 bases, with 14 bases between the two germline ends. In nucleotides, the CDR3 is TGTGCCAGTAGTCCCGGGGGAGTAAGCTACGAGCAGTACTTC. It codes for CASSPGGVSYEQYF.

This clonotype showed up many times. The chain carries TRBV5-1 and TRBJ2-5, with D perhaps TRBD1 (6 bases). The V and J ends lost 0 bases and 5 bases respectively, with 11 bases between them. This CDR3 contains 14 residues. In germline, CDR1 is SGHRS, CDR2 YFSETQ. Here the CDR3 reads CASSLEGVRETQYF. CDR3 coding DNA: TGCGCCAGCAGCTTGGAGGGGGTAAGGGAGACCCAGTACTTC.

This clonotype has ten or more counts. This chain joins TRBV11-2 and TRBJ1-4; 8 bases are a match to TRBD1. CDR3 length: 16 amino acids. The V gene end was trimmed by 7 bases and the J gene end by 4 bases; junction bases not matched to a gene: 11. Germline-derived CDR1 and CDR2 are SGHAT and FQNNGV. CDR3 coding DNA: TGTGCCAGCAAAACCGGGACAGGAACCTTTAATGAAAAACTGTTTTTT. Its protein product is CASKTGTGTFNEKLFF.